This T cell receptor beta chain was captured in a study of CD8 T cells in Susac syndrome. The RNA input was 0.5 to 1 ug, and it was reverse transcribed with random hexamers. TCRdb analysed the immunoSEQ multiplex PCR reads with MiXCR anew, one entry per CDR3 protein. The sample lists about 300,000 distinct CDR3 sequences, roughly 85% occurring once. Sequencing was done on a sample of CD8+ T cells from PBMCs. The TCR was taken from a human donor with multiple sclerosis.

CDR3: CASSFHRLNTEAFF. As DNA, the CDR3 is TGTGCCAGCAGTTTCCACAGGCTGAACACTGAAGCTTTCTTT. V and J are TRBV27 and TRBJ1-1, with D perhaps matching TRBD1 (5 bases). Trimming left V 3 bases short and J 0 bases short, with 8 bases between. Germline V lookup: CDR1 MNHEY, CDR2 SMNVEV (reference sequence). The CDR3 covers 14 residues.